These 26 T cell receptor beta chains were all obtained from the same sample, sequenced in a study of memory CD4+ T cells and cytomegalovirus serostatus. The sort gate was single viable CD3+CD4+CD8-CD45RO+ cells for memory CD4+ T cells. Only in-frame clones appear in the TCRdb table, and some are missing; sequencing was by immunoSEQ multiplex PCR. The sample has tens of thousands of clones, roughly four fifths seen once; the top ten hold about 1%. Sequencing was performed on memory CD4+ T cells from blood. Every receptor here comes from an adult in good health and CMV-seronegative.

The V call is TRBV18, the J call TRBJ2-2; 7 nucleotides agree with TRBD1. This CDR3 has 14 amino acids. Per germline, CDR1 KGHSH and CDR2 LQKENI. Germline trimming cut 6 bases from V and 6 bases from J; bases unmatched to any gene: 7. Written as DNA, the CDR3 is TGTGCCAGCTCCCATGACAGGGCGGCCGGGGAGCTGTTTTTT. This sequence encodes CASSHDRAAGELFF.

CDR3 nucleotides: TGTGCCAGCAGTGAAGCCAGAAGATCTGAAGCTTTCTTT. Translating it yields CASSEARRSEAFF. The chain recombines TRBV2 with TRBJ1-1; D is undetermined. Germline values: CDR1 SNHLY, CDR2 FYNNEI. Trimming pared 0 bases from V and 6 bases from J, leaving 8 bases between. The CDR3 runs 13 residues.

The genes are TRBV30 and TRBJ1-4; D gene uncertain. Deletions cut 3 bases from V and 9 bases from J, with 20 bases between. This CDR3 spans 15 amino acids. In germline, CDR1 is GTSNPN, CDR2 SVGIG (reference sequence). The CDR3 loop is CAWSPRERGIKKLFF. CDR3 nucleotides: TGTGCCTGGAGCCCCCGGGAGCGAGGGATTAAAAAACTGTTTTTT.

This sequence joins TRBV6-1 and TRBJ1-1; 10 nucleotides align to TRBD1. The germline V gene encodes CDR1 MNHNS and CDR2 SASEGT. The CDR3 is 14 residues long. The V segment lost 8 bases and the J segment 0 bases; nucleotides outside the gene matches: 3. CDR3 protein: CASHGQGVNTEAFF. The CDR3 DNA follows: TGTGCCAGCCACGGACAGGGGGTGAACACTGAAGCTTTCTTT.

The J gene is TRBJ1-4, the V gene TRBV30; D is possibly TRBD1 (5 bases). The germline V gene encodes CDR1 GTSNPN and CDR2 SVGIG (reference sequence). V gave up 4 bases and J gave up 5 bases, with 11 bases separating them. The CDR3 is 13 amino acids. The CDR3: CAWTGTENEKLFF. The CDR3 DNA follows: TGTGCCTGGACCGGGACGGAGAATGAAAAACTGTTTTTT.

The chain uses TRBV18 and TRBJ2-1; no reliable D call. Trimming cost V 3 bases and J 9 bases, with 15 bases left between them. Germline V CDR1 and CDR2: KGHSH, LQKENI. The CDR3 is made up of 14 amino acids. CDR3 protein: CASSPGMGPIEQFF. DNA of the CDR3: TGTGCCAGCTCACCGGGGATGGGCCCTATTGAGCAGTTCTTC.

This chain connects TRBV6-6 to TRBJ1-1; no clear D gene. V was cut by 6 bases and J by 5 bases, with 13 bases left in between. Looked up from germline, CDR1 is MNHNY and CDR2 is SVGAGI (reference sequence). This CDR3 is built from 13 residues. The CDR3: CASRNPLRTEAFF. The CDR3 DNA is TGTGCCAGCAGAAACCCCCTTAGGACTGAAGCTTTCTTT.

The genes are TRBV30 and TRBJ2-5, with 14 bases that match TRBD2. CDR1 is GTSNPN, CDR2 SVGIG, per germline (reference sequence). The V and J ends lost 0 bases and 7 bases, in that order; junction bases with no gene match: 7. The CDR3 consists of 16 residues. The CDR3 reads CAWSVRTSGGTGTQYF. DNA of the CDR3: TGTGCCTGGAGTGTAAGGACTAGCGGGGGGACGGGGACCCAGTACTTC. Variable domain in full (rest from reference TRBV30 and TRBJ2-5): SQTIHQWPATLVQPVGSPLSLECTVEGTSNPNLYWYRQAAGRGLQLLFYSVGIGQISSEVPQNLSASRPQDRQFILSSKKLLLSDSGFYLCAWSVRTSGGTGTQYFGPGTRLLVL.

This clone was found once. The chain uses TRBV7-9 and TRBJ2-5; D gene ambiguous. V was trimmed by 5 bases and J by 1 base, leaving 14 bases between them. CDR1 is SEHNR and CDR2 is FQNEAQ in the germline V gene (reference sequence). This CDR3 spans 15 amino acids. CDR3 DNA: TGTGCCAGCAGCCCGATGGCTGGGGTCCAAGAGACCCAGTACTTC. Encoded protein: CASSPMAGVQETQYF. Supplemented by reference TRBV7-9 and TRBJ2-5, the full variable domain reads DTGVSQNPRHKITKRGQNVTFRCDPISEHNRLYWYRQTLGQGPEFLTYFQNEAQLEKSRLLSDRFSAERPKGSFSTLEIQRTEQGDSAMYLCASSPMAGVQETQYFGPGTRLLVL.

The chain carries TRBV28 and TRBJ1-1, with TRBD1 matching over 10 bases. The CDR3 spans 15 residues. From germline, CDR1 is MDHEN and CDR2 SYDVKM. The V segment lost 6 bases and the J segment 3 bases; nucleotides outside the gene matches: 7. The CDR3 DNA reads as TGTGCCAGCAGCCCGAGACAGGGGGCGTACACTGAAGCTTTCTTT. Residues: CASSPRQGAYTEAFF.

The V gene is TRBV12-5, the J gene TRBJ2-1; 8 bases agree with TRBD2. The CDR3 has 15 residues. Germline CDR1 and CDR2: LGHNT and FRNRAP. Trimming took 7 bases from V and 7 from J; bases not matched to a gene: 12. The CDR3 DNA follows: TGTGCTAGTGCCCGGTCGGGGGGGCCAGGGAATGAGCAGTTCTTC. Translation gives CASARSGGPGNEQFF.

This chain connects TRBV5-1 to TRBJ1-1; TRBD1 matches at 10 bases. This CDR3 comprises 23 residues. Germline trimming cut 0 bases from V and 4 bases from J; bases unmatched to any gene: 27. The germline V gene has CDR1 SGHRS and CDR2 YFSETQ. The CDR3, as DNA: TGCGCCAGCAGCTTGGCCGTGTCTGGAGGGGGGTTAAACCGACAGGGGGCAGGCACTGAAGCTTTCTTT. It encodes CASSLAVSGGGLNRQGAGTEAFF.

The DNA for the CDR3 is TGTGCCAGCAGCCCCGGGGGGGGGCAGAATACGCAGTATTTT. Its protein product is CASSPGGGQNTQYF. This chain joins TRBV7-3 and TRBJ2-3; 8 bases line up with TRBD2. CDR1 is SGHTA, CDR2 FQGTGA, per germline. Unmatched junction bases numbered 8, after V lost 5 bases and J lost 7 bases. This CDR3 spans 14 amino acids.

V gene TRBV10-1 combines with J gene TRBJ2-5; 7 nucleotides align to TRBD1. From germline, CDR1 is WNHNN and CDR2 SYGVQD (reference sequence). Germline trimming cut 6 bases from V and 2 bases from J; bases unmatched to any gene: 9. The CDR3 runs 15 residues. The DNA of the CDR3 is TGCGCCAGCAGGGGGTGGGGACAGAAGCAAGAGACCCAGTACTTC. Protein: CASRGWGQKQETQYF.

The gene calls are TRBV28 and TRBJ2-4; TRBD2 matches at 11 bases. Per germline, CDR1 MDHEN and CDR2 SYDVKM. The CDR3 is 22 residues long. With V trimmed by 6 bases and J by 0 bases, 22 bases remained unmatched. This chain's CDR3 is CASRVAGSQLAGVPLAKNIQYF. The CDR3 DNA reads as TGTGCCAGCAGAGTAGCGGGAAGCCAACTAGCGGGGGTACCACTAGCCAAAAACATTCAGTACTTC.

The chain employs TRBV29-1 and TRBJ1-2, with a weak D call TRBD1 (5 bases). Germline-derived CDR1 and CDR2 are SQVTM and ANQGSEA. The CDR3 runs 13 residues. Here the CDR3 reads CIPQRGGNYGYTF. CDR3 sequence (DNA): TGCATCCCTCAACGTGGGGGGAACTATGGCTACACCTTC.

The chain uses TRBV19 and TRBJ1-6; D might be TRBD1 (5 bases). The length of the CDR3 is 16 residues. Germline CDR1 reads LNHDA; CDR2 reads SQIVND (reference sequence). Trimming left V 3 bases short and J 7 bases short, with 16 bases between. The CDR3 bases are TGTGCCAGTAGTATTTTATCGGGGCGGCGCAATTCACCCCTCCACTTT. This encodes CASSILSGRRNSPLHF. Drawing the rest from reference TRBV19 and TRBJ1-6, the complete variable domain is DGGITQSPKYLFRKEGQNVTLSCEQNLNHDAMYWYRQDPGQGLRLIYYSQIVNDFQKGDIAEGYSVSREKKESFPLTVTSAQKNPTAFYLCASSILSGRRNSPLHFGNGTRLTVT.

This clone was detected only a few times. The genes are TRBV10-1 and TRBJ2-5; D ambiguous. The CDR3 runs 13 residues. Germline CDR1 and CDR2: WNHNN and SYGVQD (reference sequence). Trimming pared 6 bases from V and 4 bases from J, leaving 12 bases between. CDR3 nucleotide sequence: TGCGCCAGCAGCCTCGACCTGGGAGAGACCCAGTACTTC. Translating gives CASSLDLGETQYF.

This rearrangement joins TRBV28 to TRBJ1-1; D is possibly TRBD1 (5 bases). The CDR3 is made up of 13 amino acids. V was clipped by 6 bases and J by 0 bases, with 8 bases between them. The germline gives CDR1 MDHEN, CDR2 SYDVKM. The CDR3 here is CASRRQLNTEAFF. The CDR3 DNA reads TGTGCCAGCAGGAGACAGCTGAACACTGAAGCTTTCTTT.

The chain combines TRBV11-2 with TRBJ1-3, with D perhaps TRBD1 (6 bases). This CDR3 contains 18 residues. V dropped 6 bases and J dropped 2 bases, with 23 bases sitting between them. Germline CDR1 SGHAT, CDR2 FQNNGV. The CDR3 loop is CASRNKHRDVEPGNTIYF. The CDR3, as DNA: TGTGCCAGCAGAAACAAACACAGGGATGTGGAGCCTGGAAACACCATATATTTT.

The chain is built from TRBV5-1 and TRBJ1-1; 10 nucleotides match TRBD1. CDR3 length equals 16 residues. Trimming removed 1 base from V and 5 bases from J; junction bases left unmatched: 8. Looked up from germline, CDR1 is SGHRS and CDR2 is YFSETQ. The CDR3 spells CASSLTPGTGETEAFF. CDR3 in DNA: TGCGCCAGCAGCTTGACCCCCGGGACAGGGGAGACTGAAGCTTTCTTT.

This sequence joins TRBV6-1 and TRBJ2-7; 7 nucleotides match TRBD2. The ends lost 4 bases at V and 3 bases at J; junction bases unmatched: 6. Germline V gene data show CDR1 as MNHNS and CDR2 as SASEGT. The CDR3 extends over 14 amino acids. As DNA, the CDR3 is TGTGCCAGCAGTGGAGGCGGGAGCCGCTACGAGCAGTACTTC. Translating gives CASSGGGSRYEQYF.

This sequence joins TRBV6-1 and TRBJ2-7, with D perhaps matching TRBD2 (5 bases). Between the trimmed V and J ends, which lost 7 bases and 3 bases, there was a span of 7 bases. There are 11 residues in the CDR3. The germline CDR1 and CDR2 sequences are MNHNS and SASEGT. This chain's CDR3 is CASIGGYEQYF. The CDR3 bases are TGTGCCAGCATTGGAGGCTACGAGCAGTACTTC.

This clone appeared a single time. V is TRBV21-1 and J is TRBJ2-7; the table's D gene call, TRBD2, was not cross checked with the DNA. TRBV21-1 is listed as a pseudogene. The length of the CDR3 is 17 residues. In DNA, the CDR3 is TGTGCCAGCAGGAAAAATCTTGCGCGGGACGGACCCTACGAGCAGTACTTC. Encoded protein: CASRKNLARDGPYEQYF.

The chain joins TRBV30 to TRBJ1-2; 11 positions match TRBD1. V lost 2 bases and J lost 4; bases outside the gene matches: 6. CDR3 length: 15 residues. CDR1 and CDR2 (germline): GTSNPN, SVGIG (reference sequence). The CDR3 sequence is CAWSWTGGLPYGYTF. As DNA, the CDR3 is TGTGCCTGGAGTTGGACAGGGGGCCTCCCCTATGGCTACACCTTC. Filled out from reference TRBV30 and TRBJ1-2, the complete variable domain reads SQTIHQWPATLVQPVGSPLSLECTVEGTSNPNLYWYRQAAGRGLQLLFYSVGIGQISSEVPQNLSASRPQDRQFILSSKKLLLSDSGFYLCAWSWTGGLPYGYTFGSGTRLTVV.

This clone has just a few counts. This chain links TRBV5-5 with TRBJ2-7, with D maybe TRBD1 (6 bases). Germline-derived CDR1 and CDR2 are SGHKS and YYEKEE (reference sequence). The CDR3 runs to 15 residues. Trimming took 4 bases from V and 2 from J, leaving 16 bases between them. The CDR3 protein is CASSLVGAGAYEQYF. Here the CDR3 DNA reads TGTGCCAGCAGCCTGGTGGGGGCAGGGGCCTACGAGCAGTACTTC. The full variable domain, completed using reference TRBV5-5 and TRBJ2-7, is DAGVTQSPTHLIKTRGQQVTLRCSPISGHKSVSWYQQVLGQGPQFIFQYYEKEERGRGNFPDRFSARQFPNYSSELNVNALLLGDSALYLCASSLVGAGAYEQYFGPGTRLTVT.